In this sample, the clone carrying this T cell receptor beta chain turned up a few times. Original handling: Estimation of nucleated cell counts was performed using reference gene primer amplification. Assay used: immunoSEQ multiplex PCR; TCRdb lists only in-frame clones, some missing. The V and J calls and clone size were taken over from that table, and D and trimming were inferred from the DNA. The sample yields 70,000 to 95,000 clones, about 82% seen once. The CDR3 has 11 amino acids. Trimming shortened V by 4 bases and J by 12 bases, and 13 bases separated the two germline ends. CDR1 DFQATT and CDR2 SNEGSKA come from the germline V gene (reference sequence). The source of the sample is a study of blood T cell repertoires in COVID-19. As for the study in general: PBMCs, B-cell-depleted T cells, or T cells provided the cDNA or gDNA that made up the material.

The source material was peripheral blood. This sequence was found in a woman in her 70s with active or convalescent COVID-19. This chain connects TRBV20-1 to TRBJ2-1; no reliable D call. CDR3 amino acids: CSATTIPRQFF. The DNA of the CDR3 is TGCAGTGCTACTACCATACCCCGGCAGTTCTTC.